The rows below give T cell receptor beta chains drawn from one sample of a study of beta chain features in type 1 diabetes. Here immunoSEQ multiplex PCR was the method, and the copy in TCRdb shows in-frame clones only, minus some. The sample contains 680,000 or so clones, under 15% of which appear only once. Sequencing input: naive CD4+ T cells from blood. These receptors originate from a man between 18 and 35 years old with type 1 diabetes. The CDR3 runs from the conserved cysteine through the conserved F or W. Each record gives: J gene, D gene, CDR3 length, V gene, clone size, CDR3 protein, CDR3 DNA. A D gene is named only where the DNA matches it firmly. Some rows mark clone size as missing; the rest say once, few, many or name a class of expanded clone.

J: TRBJ1-3
D: TRBD1
length: 16
V: TRBV28
size: few
CDR3: CASSFIEAGGADTIYF
DNA: TGTGCCAGCAGTTTCATCGAGGCAGGGGGCGCGGACACCATATATTTT

J: TRBJ2-2
D: .
length: 14
V: TRBV7-2
size: few
CDR3: CASSHARGAGELFF
DNA: TGTGCCAGCAGCCACGCCAGGGGCGCCGGGGAGCTGTTTTTT

J: TRBJ1-1
D: .
length: 12
V: TRBV6-6
size: .
CDR3: CASSRATGQAFF
DNA: TGTGCCAGCTCCCGGGCCACAGGTCAGGCTTTCTTT

J: TRBJ2-7
D: .
length: 13
V: TRBV7-3
size: .
CDR3: CASSLGQSGEQYF
DNA: TGTGCCAGCAGCTTAGGACAGTCTGGGGAGCAGTACTTC

J: TRBJ1-1
D: .
length: 11
V: TRBV30
size: .
CDR3: CAWSPRSEAFF
DNA: TGTGCCTGGAGTCCCCGCAGCGAAGCTTTCTTT

J: TRBJ2-7
D: .
length: 14
V: TRBV5-1
size: .
CDR3: CASSTGLEAYEQYF
DNA: TGCGCCAGCAGCACCGGACTGGAAGCCTACGAGCAGTACTTC

J: TRBJ2-1
D: .
length: 15
V: TRBV9
size: .
CDR3: CASSVAATLSGEQFF
DNA: TGTGCCAGCAGCGTAGCGGCTACACTATCAGGGGAGCAGTTCTTC

J: TRBJ1-6
D: .
length: 18
V: TRBV9
size: .
CDR3: CASSPNKGLSSYNSPLHF
DNA: TGTGCCAGCAGCCCCAATAAGGGCCTTAGCTCCTATAATTCACCCCTCCACTTT

J: TRBJ1-2
D: .
length: 10
V: TRBV6-1
size: .
CDR3: CASNRDGYTF
DNA: TGTGCCAGCAATCGAGATGGCTACACCTTC

J: TRBJ1-2
D: TRBD1
length: 13
V: TRBV2
size: .
CDR3: CASSRDSDYGYTF
DNA: TGTGCCAGCAGTCGGGACAGTGACTATGGCTACACCTTC

J: TRBJ2-2
D: TRBD1
length: 13
V: TRBV30
size: .
CDR3: CAGMTGDTGELFF
DNA: TGTGCCGGGATGACAGGGGACACCGGGGAGCTGTTTTTT

J: TRBJ1-2
D: .
length: 15
V: TRBV7-9
size: few
CDR3: CASSPQGIYSDGYTF
DNA: TGTGCCAGCAGCCCCCAGGGGATCTATTCGGATGGCTACACCTTC

J: TRBJ2-3
D: TRBD2
length: 15
V: TRBV6-5
size: few
CDR3: CASSYSLAVTDTQYF
DNA: TGTGCCAGCAGTTACTCCCTAGCGGTCACAGATACGCAGTATTTT

J: TRBJ2-1
D: .
length: 12
V: TRBV7-2
size: .
CDR3: CASSLNPWISVF
DNA: TGTGCCAGCAGCTTAAACCCCTGGATATCAGTCTTC

J: TRBJ2-5
D: TRBD2
length: 16
V: TRBV6-6
size: few
CDR3: CASSYNSGGMGETQYF
DNA: TGTGCCAGCAGTTATAATAGCGGGGGAATGGGAGAGACCCAGTACTTC

J: TRBJ2-1
D: TRBD2
length: 15
V: TRBV7-2
size: .
CDR3: CASSLWLAGRREQFF
DNA: TGTGCCAGCAGCTTATGGCTAGCGGGGCGGCGGGAGCAGTTCTTC

J: TRBJ2-6
D: .
length: 12
V: TRBV29-1
size: few
CDR3: CSAFSGANVLTF
DNA: TGCAGCGCATTTTCTGGGGCCAACGTCCTGACTTTC

J: TRBJ1-2
D: .
length: 14
V: TRBV11-3
size: few
CDR3: CASSLSLASYGYTF
DNA: TGTGCCAGCAGCTTAAGTCTGGCGAGTTATGGCTACACCTTC

J: TRBJ1-2
D: .
length: 14
V: TRBV14
size: .
CDR3: CASSQARSGYGYTF
DNA: TGTGCCAGCAGCCAAGCTCGGTCGGGCTATGGCTACACCTTC

J: TRBJ1-1
D: TRBD1
length: 15
V: TRBV7-2
size: few
CDR3: CASSLVGQVNTEAFF
DNA: TGTGCCAGCAGCTTAGTAGGACAGGTAAACACTGAAGCTTTCTTT

J: TRBJ1-3
D: .
length: 15
V: TRBV7-9
size: .
CDR3: CASSHKGSSGNTIYF
DNA: TGTGCCAGCAGCCACAAAGGGTCCTCTGGAAACACCATATATTTT

J: TRBJ2-5
D: .
length: 13
V: TRBV5-1
size: few
CDR3: CASSLEDRETQYF
DNA: TGCGCCAGCAGCTTGGAGGATAGGGAGACCCAGTACTTC

J: TRBJ1-5
D: .
length: 13
V: TRBV11-2
size: .
CDR3: CASSLQGNQPQHF
DNA: TGTGCCAGCAGCTTACAGGGCAATCAGCCCCAGCATTTT

J: TRBJ1-5
D: TRBD1
length: 14
V: TRBV7-2
size: few
CDR3: CASSWDRGNQPQHF
DNA: TGTGCCAGCAGTTGGGACAGGGGGAATCAGCCCCAGCATTTT

J: TRBJ1-1
D: .
length: 14
V: TRBV5-6
size: few
CDR3: CASSRGTMNTEAFF
DNA: TGTGCCAGCAGCAGGGGAACCATGAACACTGAAGCTTTCTTT

J: TRBJ1-5
D: .
length: 13
V: TRBV12-5
size: once
CDR3: CASGLLGNQPQHF
DNA: TGTGCTAGTGGTTTACTGGGGAATCAGCCCCAGCATTTT

J: TRBJ1-2
D: .
length: 13
V: TRBV7-9
size: .
CDR3: CASSLAQGDGYTF
DNA: TGTGCCAGCAGCTTAGCACAGGGAGATGGCTACACCTTC

J: TRBJ2-5
D: .
length: 14
V: TRBV5-1
size: .
CDR3: CASTTGPGQETQYF
DNA: TGCGCCAGCACCACGGGCCCTGGCCAGGAGACCCAGTACTTC

J: TRBJ2-1
D: .
length: 13
V: TRBV29-1
size: few
CDR3: CSVVTQGLTEQFF
DNA: TGCAGCGTTGTTACGCAGGGCCTGACGGAGCAGTTCTTC

J: TRBJ2-3
D: .
length: 14
V: TRBV30
size: .
CDR3: CAWSVGAGTDTQYF
DNA: TGTGCCTGGAGTGTTGGGGCCGGCACAGATACGCAGTATTTT

J: TRBJ1-5
D: .
length: 14
V: TRBV2
size: few
CDR3: CASSEGAVNQPQHF
DNA: TGTGCCAGCAGTGAAGGGGCAGTGAATCAGCCCCAGCATTTT

J: TRBJ2-3
D: .
length: 16
V: TRBV5-6
size: .
CDR3: CASSFSQQGYTDTQYF
DNA: TGTGCCAGCAGCTTCTCTCAACAGGGATACACAGATACGCAGTATTTT

J: TRBJ2-7
D: TRBD1
length: 14
V: TRBV7-6
size: few
CDR3: CASSSQGSSYEQYF
DNA: TGTGCCAGCAGCTCACAGGGGTCCTCCTACGAGCAGTACTTC

J: TRBJ2-7
D: .
length: 12
V: TRBV6-5
size: few
CDR3: CASSQTADEQYF
DNA: TGTGCCAGCAGCCAGACTGCGGACGAGCAGTACTTC

J: TRBJ2-5
D: TRBD2
length: 15
V: TRBV4-1
size: .
CDR3: CASSQDAGGVETQYF
DNA: TGCGCCAGCAGCCAAGATGCGGGGGGCGTGGAGACCCAGTACTTC

J: TRBJ2-5
D: .
length: 13
V: TRBV19
size: few
CDR3: CASSWTDQETQYF
DNA: TGTGCCAGTAGTTGGACAGACCAAGAGACCCAGTACTTC

J: TRBJ1-2
D: .
length: 15
V: TRBV6-5
size: few
CDR3: CASSYSKSELYGYTF
DNA: TGTGCCAGCAGTTACTCGAAGTCAGAGCTCTATGGCTACACCTTC

J: TRBJ1-5
D: .
length: 16
V: TRBV6-6
size: few
CDR3: CASSPGGAYSNQPQHF
DNA: TGTGCCAGCAGCCCTGGGGGGGCCTATAGCAATCAGCCCCAGCATTTT

J: TRBJ2-3
D: TRBD1
length: 13
V: TRBV18
size: .
CDR3: CASSPGDRDTQYF
DNA: TGTGCCAGCTCACCAGGGGACAGGGATACGCAGTATTTT

J: TRBJ2-3
D: TRBD2
length: 15
V: TRBV5-1
size: .
CDR3: CASTLPGGSTDTQYF
DNA: TGCGCCAGCACCCTACCCGGGGGGAGCACAGATACGCAGTATTTT

J: TRBJ2-1
D: .
length: 15
V: TRBV5-1
size: few
CDR3: CASSSDGTSDNEQFF
DNA: TGCGCCAGCAGCTCCGACGGTACCTCCGACAATGAGCAGTTCTTC

J: TRBJ2-1
D: .
length: 17
V: TRBV9
size: .
CDR3: CASSVDTSGAKADEQFF
DNA: TGTGCCAGCAGCGTTGACACCTCCGGGGCCAAGGCTGATGAGCAGTTCTTC

J: TRBJ2-7
D: .
length: 16
V: TRBV7-3
size: .
CDR3: CASSLGPTVSSYEQYF
DNA: TGTGCCAGCAGCTTAGGGCCGACCGTGAGCTCCTACGAGCAGTACTTC

J: TRBJ1-2
D: TRBD1
length: 16
V: TRBV2
size: few
CDR3: CASRDSGTGYGYGYTF
DNA: TGTGCCAGCAGAGACTCCGGGACAGGGTACGGCTATGGCTACACCTTC